The 5 T cell receptor beta chains reported below all come from one sample, sequenced in a study of blood T cell repertoires in COVID-19. TCRdb keeps only in-frame clones here, not all; method: immunoSEQ multiplex PCR. Of roughly 180,000 clones in the sample, over 70% were seen once. The sample was peripheral blood. The receptors come from a woman in her forties with COVID-19, enrolled during active disease.

This chain uses TRBV11-2 with TRBJ2-3; TRBD1 aligns across 9 bases. The CDR3 is 15 residues long. CDR1 is SGHAT and CDR2 is FQNNGV in the germline V gene. The junction had 3 bases not matched to a gene; V was cut back by 4 bases and J by 1 base. In DNA, the CDR3 is TGTGCCAGCAGCTCCTACAGGGGGCGCACAGATACGCAGTATTTT. Protein: CASSSYRGRTDTQYF.

V is TRBV6-2 or TRBV6-3 and J is TRBJ1-6, with a weak D call TRBD1 (6 bases). V lost 4 bases and J lost 10, with 17 bases in between. Germline CDR1 reads MNHEY; CDR2 reads SVGEGT. The CDR3 runs to 15 residues. The DNA for the CDR3 is TGTGCCAGCAGTTTGGTTGTGGGGGCAGGGTCACCCCTCCACTTT. It specifies CASSLVVGAGSPLHF.

The V call is TRBV28, the J call TRBJ1-4; D is unclear. The CDR3 is 16 amino acids. V lost 6 bases, J lost 3 bases, and 17 bases lay in between. CDR1 and CDR2 from the germline V gene are MDHEN and SYDVKM. The CDR3 loop is CASRLDGVWANEKLFF. The CDR3 DNA sequence: TGTGCCAGCAGGCTCGACGGGGTTTGGGCTAATGAAAAACTGTTTTTT.

This rearrangement joins TRBV20-1 to TRBJ1-2; no reliable D call. V was trimmed by 3 bases and J by 3 bases, leaving 5 bases between them. This CDR3 is built from 11 residues. Germline lookup yields CDR1 DFQATT and CDR2 SNEGSKA (reference sequence). CDR3 sequence: CSARGDYGYTF. CDR3 bases: TGCAGTGCTAGGGGAGACTATGGCTACACCTTC.

This chain links TRBV10-3 with TRBJ1-2; possibly TRBD1 for D (5 bases). CDR1 ENHRY and CDR2 SYGVKD come from the germline V gene. V shed 8 bases and J shed 4 bases, with 11 bases lying between them. This CDR3 spans 12 amino acids. The CDR3 here is CAIPGTFYGYTF. As DNA, the CDR3 is TGTGCCATCCCAGGGACTTTCTATGGCTACACCTTC.